A selection of T cell receptor beta chains follows, all from one sample in a study of radiation and T cells in renal cell carcinoma. The method was immunoSEQ multiplex PCR; TCRdb's version includes in-frame clones alone and lacks a portion of them. Of around 130,000 clones listed, approximately 78% are singletons. The sample consisted of blood, taken from a patient whose treatment included radiotherapy and nephrectomy. These receptors all come from a woman in her fifties or sixties with renal cell carcinoma. Both conserved end residues are part of each CDR3. A D gene is named only where the DNA matches it firmly. Some rows mark clone size as missing; the rest say once, few, many or name a class of expanded clone.

J	size	D	V	DNA	CDR3
TRBJ1-1	.	.	TRBV10-2	TGCGCCAGCCAACGTGGGGGCGGCACTGAAGCTTTCTTT	CASQRGGGTEAFF
TRBJ2-2	.	TRBD2	TRBV7-9	TGTGCCAGCAGCGTATGGACTAGCCGTCGTGAAGGCACCGGGGAGCTGTTTTTT	CASSVWTSRREGTGELFF
TRBJ2-7	.	TRBD1	TRBV9	TGTGCCAGCAGCTCCCCCCGGGACAGCTACGAGCAGTACTTC	CASSSPRDSYEQYF
TRBJ2-3	.	.	TRBV2	TGTGCCAGCAGTGGAAACTTGGGGAGGAGGACAGATACGCAGTATTTT	CASSGNLGRRTDTQYF
TRBJ1-3	.	.	TRBV30	TGTGCCTGGAGTCTCCTGTCAGGTTCTTTTGGAAACACCATATATTTT	CAWSLLSGSFGNTIYF
TRBJ2-3	.	.	TRBV7-9	TGTGCCAGCAGCTTAGCAGGGTATAGCACAGATACGCAGTATTTT	CASSLAGYSTDTQYF
TRBJ1-4	once	.	TRBV18	TGTGCCAGCTCACCCCCCGACACGAATGAAAAACTGTTTTTT	CASSPPDTNEKLFF
TRBJ1-6	.	TRBD1	TRBV6-6	TGTGCCAGTTCTGACAGGGACTCACCCCTCCACTTT	CASSDRDSPLHF
TRBJ1-4	.	.	TRBV6-5	TGTGCCAGCAGCCAAGACAGAAATAATGAAAAACTGTTTTTT	CASSQDRNNEKLFF
TRBJ2-7	.	.	TRBV12-2	TGTGCAAGTCGGCCGCAGGGGCCCCCTAACGAGCAGTACTTC	CASRPQGPPNEQYF
TRBJ2-5	.	.	TRBV5-4	TGTGCCAGCAGCTTTGGCGGGATGGGCGAGACCCAGTACTTC	CASSFGGMGETQYF
TRBJ1-1	.	.	TRBV5-1	TGCGCCAGCAGCGTGGGCCGTGGGAACACTGAAGCTTTCTTT	CASSVGRGNTEAFF
TRBJ2-1	.	.	TRBV6-1	TGTGCCAGCAGAGTAACAGGCTCCTACAATGAGCAGTTCTTC	CASRVTGSYNEQFF
TRBJ2-5	.	TRBD1	TRBV5-4	TGTGCCAGCAGCTGGGACAGTAAGGAGACCCAGTACTTC	CASSWDSKETQYF
TRBJ2-1	once	TRBD2	TRBV6-1	TGTGCCAGCAGTTTGACTAGCGGGAGGGCCAATGAGCAGTTCTTC	CASSLTSGRANEQFF
TRBJ1-1	.	TRBD1	TRBV19	TGTGCCACCGAGGGGGCAGGGGAAAATCGGGGCACTGAAGCTTTCTTT	CATEGAGENRGTEAFF
TRBJ2-3	.	.	TRBV5-1	TGCGCCAGCAGCCCGGGACTGGGGGGAGATACGCAGTATTTT	CASSPGLGGDTQYF
TRBJ2-3	.	TRBD1	TRBV19	TGTGCCAGTAGCATCCGGGACAGGGGGACAGATACGCAGTATTTT	CASSIRDRGTDTQYF
TRBJ1-5	.	TRBD1	TRBV11-2	TGTGCCAGCAGCCTATTACCAGGGGGCGACCAGCCCCAGCATTTT	CASSLLPGGDQPQHF
TRBJ1-4	few	.	TRBV20-1	TGCAGTGCTGCCACCAATGAAAAACTGTTTTTT	CSAATNEKLFF
TRBJ2-4	.	TRBD2	TRBV6-1	TGTGCCAGCAGTGAAGGAGCGGGGGGGTTACTAGCCAAAAACATTCAGTACTTC	CASSEGAGGLLAKNIQYF
TRBJ2-7	.	.	TRBV7-3	TGTGCCAGCAGCTTAAGGGGGACGGATTCTCCCGAGCAGTACTTC	CASSLRGTDSPEQYF
TRBJ1-1	.	TRBD1	TRBV19	TGTGCCAGTAGTACCGAGGGGAGACAGGGTCTTGTGGCTTTCTTT	CASSTEGRQGLVAFF
TRBJ2-5	.	TRBD1	TRBV4-2	TGTGCCAGCAGCCCGGGACAGGGGGCAGAGACCCAGTACTTC	CASSPGQGAETQYF
TRBJ1-1	.	.	TRBV10-3	TGTGCCACAGCCTTGGCGTTCAACACTGAAGCTTTCTTT	CATALAFNTEAFF
TRBJ1-2	.	.	TRBV6-5	TGTGCCAGCAGTTACTCCCACGTGGAGGGAGGTTATGGCTACACCTTC	CASSYSHVEGGYGYTF
TRBJ1-2	.	.	TRBV15	TGTGCCACCAGCAGCACAACAGGGATGGGCTACACCTTC	CATSSTTGMGYTF
TRBJ1-5	once	.	TRBV7-9	TGTGCCACCGGTAATCAGCCCCAGCATTTT	CATGNQPQHF
TRBJ1-6	.	.	TRBV28	TGTGCCAGTTCCCGGGACATTTTTTCACCCCTCCACTTT	CASSRDIFSPLHF
TRBJ1-1	few	.	TRBV5-4	TGTGCCAGCAGCTTGTCGAACACTGAAGCTTTCTTT	CASSLSNTEAFF
TRBJ2-1	.	TRBD1	TRBV7-2	TGTGCCAGCAGTAAGGACAGGGCCTACAATGAGCAGTTCTTC	CASSKDRAYNEQFF
TRBJ2-7	.	TRBD1	TRBV4-1	TGCGCCAGCAGCCACTTCCGGGACAGGGATAACGAGCAGTACTTC	CASSHFRDRDNEQYF
TRBJ2-7	.	.	TRBV10-3	TGTGCCATCAGTGAGGCAAGGGCGATCGCGGGGGAGCAGTACTTC	CAISEARAIAGEQYF
TRBJ1-5	.	TRBD1	TRBV19	TGTGCCAGTAGTAGGACAGGGGATCAGCCCCAGCATTTT	CASSRTGDQPQHF
TRBJ2-2	.	.	TRBV6-1	TGTGCCAGCAGTGCTCTTGTTGGGCAGAGTCAGAGAACCGGGGAGCTGTTTTTT	CASSALVGQSQRTGELFF
TRBJ2-2	.	TRBD1	TRBV7-7	TGTGCTATCGTGCCCCCAGGGGGTAGGACCGGGGAGCTGTTTTTT	CAIVPPGGRTGELFF
TRBJ1-2	.	.	TRBV9	TGTGCCAGCAGCGTAGACGCCAGGGGCTACACCTTC	CASSVDARGYTF
TRBJ1-5	.	.	TRBV27	TGTGCCAGCAAGGAGGGAAGCAATCAGCCCCAGCATTTT	CASKEGSNQPQHF
TRBJ2-7	.	.	TRBV5-1	TGCGCCAGCAGCTTGGCTGAGGGCGGCCACGAGCAGTACTTC	CASSLAEGGHEQYF
TRBJ2-7	.	TRBD1	TRBV14	TGTGCCAGCAGCCAAGCTGTGACAGGGATCTACGAGCAGTACTTC	CASSQAVTGIYEQYF
TRBJ2-7	.	.	TRBV10-2	TGCGCCAGCAGTGAGGGACAGCCCGAGCAGTACTTC	CASSEGQPEQYF
TRBJ2-7	.	.	TRBV19	TGTGCCAGTAGTTCCCAGGACAGCGCCTACGAGCAGTACTTC	CASSSQDSAYEQYF
TRBJ2-2	.	.	TRBV6-4	TGTGCCAGCTCCGAGGGGGGTGACACCGGGGAGCTGTTTTTT	CASSEGGDTGELFF
TRBJ1-1	.	.	TRBV5-1	TGCGCCAGCAGCTTGGGACACTTGAACACTGAAGCTTTCTTT	CASSLGHLNTEAFF
TRBJ2-3	once	.	TRBV11-3	TGTGCCAGCAGCGACAGCGGGAGCACAGATACGCAGTATTTT	CASSDSGSTDTQYF
TRBJ2-7	.	.	TRBV6-5	TGTGCCAGCAGTTACTCAGGGACTCTGGGGAACGAGCAGTACTTC	CASSYSGTLGNEQYF
TRBJ2-4	.	TRBD2	TRBV27	TGTGCCAGCAAGGAATTGGGTAGCGGGAGTTCTGCCAAAAACATTCAGTACTTC	CASKELGSGSSAKNIQYF
TRBJ1-1	.	TRBD1	TRBV6-5	TGTGCCAGCAGTAACAGGGGAGGGAACACTGAAGCTTTCTTT	CASSNRGGNTEAFF
TRBJ2-2	.	TRBD2	TRBV5-6	TGTGCCAGCCGGGGGACTAGCGGAGCGAACACCGGGGAGCTGTTTTTT	CASRGTSGANTGELFF
TRBJ1-1	once	.	TRBV2	TGTGCCAGCAGTGAACGGCATATCAATGAAGCTTTCTTT	CASSERHINEAFF
TRBJ2-7	.	.	TRBV5-6	TGTGCCAGCAGCCCCCCGGTAGCTCGCGAGCAGTACTTC	CASSPPVAREQYF
TRBJ2-1	.	.	TRBV7-9	TGTGCCAGCAGCCATCCGACCGGGCCGAACAATGAGCAGTTCTTC	CASSHPTGPNNEQFF
TRBJ1-3	.	.	TRBV5-1	TGCGCCAGCAGCTTGGCCCCGGTCTCGGGACTCTCTGGAAACACCATATATTTT	CASSLAPVSGLSGNTIYF
TRBJ1-1	.	.	TRBV19	TGTGCCAGTAGTATAGCTCAGGGTATCAGCACTGAAGCTTTCTTT	CASSIAQGISTEAFF
TRBJ1-2	.	TRBD1	TRBV2	TGTGCCAGCAGGGACTATGGACAGGGAAGGGTGGGCTACACCTTC	CASRDYGQGRVGYTF
TRBJ2-2	.	.	TRBV19	TGTGCCAGTAGTCCGCGGACTGGGCCTACCGGGGAGCTGTTTTTT	CASSPRTGPTGELFF
TRBJ1-3	.	.	TRBV5-5	TGTGCCAGCAGCCGCACCGGGACACACTCTGGAAACACCATATATTTT	CASSRTGTHSGNTIYF
TRBJ1-4	.	.	TRBV15	TGTGCCACCAGCAGAGATCTTCCGGGACCGGGACTGTTTTTT	CATSRDLPGPGLFF